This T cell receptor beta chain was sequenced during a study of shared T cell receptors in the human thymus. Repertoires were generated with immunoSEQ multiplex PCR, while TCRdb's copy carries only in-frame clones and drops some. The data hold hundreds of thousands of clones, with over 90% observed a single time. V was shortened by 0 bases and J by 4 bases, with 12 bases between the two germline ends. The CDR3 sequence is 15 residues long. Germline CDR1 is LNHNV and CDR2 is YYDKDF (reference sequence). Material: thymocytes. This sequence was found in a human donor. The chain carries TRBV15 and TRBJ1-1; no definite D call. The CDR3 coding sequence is TGTGCCACCAGCAGAGAGTTTGGTTGGGGCACTGAAGCTTTCTTT. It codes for CATSREFGWGTEAFF.